This T cell receptor (beta chain) was identified in a study of response to subunit inactivated influenza vaccine. This clonotype has more than one count but fewer than ten. The CDR3 is 12 residues long. Germline CDR1 reads KGHSH; CDR2 reads LQKENI. With 3 bases removed from V and 1 base from J, the gap between germline ends came to 3 bases. Using its own MiXCR run on the RT-PCR reads, TCRdb lists one record per CDR3 protein. The sample holds approximately 500,000 distinct CDR3 sequences; under 30% are singletons and the top ten take under 3.5%. This sample also appeared in a second study, on T cells expressing NK-cell markers. According to that study: Scientists made TCR beta cDNA using 5'RACE template switching with UMIs. Sorted T-cell subsets CD3+CD56+NKG2C+, CD3+CD56+NKG2C- and CD3+CD56-NKG2C+ were TCR beta-sequenced. Out of eight donors sequenced, seven tested HCMV-seropositive and the remaining one seronegative. There were a few donors in whom these clonotypes also led the CD3+CD56-NKG2C+ fraction.

This receptor was obtained from a man aged 45-65 years who received an inactivated influenza vaccine. The chain recombines TRBV18 with TRBJ2-5; no definite D call. The sequenced sample was CD4+ T cells sorted from PBMCs, obtained about 13 days after vaccination. Here the CDR3 reads CASSPIQETQYF. The CDR3 nucleotides read TGTGCCAGCTCACCTATCCAAGAGACCCAGTACTTC.